These 15 T cell receptor beta chains originate from one sample sequenced in a study of T cells in localized non-small cell lung cancer. Libraries were prepared by immunoSEQ multiplex PCR; TCRdb keeps only in-frame clonotypes and omits some of them. This repertoire shows more than 40,000 clones, roughly nine tenths found once; its top ten account for about 2.5%. This specimen consisted of PBMCs, obtained before any cancer treatment. These receptors were obtained from a man aged 35 to 69 with stage II lung adenocarcinoma.

V is TRBV11-3 and J is TRBJ1-2, with a weak D call TRBD1 (6 bases). Germline V gene sequence: CDR1 SGHNT, CDR2 YENEEA. This CDR3 comprises 14 residues. Deletions cut 5 bases from V and 8 bases from J, with 18 bases between. The CDR3 coding sequence is TGTGCCAGCAGCCTCCTAAAGGGGGGGGAAGGCTACACCTTC. Its protein product is CASSLLKGGEGYTF.

The chain links TRBV30 to TRBJ2-3, with TRBD2 matching over 8 bases. V lost 1 base and J lost 1; bases outside the gene matches: 1. CDR1 is GTSNPN and CDR2 is SVGIG in the germline V gene (reference sequence). The CDR3 totals 14 residues. The chain's CDR3 is CAWSGRGGTDTQYF. The CDR3 region has the DNA TGTGCCTGGAGTGGGCGGGGGGGCACAGATACGCAGTATTTT.

The V gene is TRBV5-1, the J gene TRBJ1-1; unclear D gene. Trimming took off 0 bases at V and 1 base at J, with 4 bases between the two ends. This CDR3 region has 13 residues. The germline gives CDR1 SGHRS, CDR2 YFSETQ. DNA for the CDR3: TGCGCCAGCAGCTTGGGCTGGAACACTGAAGCTTTCTTT. As protein: CASSLGWNTEAFF.

This clone has a handful of counts. This chain uses TRBV5-1 with TRBJ1-2; maybe TRBD1 (5 bases). This CDR3 is 13 amino acids long. The V end was cut by 0 bases, the J end by 6 bases, with 9 bases between. Germline values: CDR1 SGHRS, CDR2 YFSETQ. CDR3 sequence: CASSLAGTDGYTF. CDR3 in DNA: TGCGCCAGCAGCTTGGCCGGGACGGATGGCTACACCTTC.

The chain joins TRBV4-1 to TRBJ2-1; 8 bases match TRBD2. This CDR3 has 15 residues. The J segment lost 9 bases and the V segment lost 4 bases, leaving 11 bases of the junction unmatched. Germline V gene data show CDR1 as MGHRA and CDR2 as YSYEKL. The chain's CDR3 is CASSLSTGGGSEQFF. DNA for the CDR3: TGCGCCAGCAGCCTCTCAACTGGCGGGGGGAGTGAGCAGTTCTTC.

The table lists this clone with a few counts. This rearrangement joins TRBV10-1 to TRBJ1-2; D is unresolved. Trimming left V 0 bases short and J 8 bases short, with 10 bases between. CDR1 WNHNN and CDR2 SYGVQD come from the germline V gene (reference sequence). This CDR3 comprises 13 residues. CDR3 in DNA: TGCGCCAGCAGTGAGTCGAATACGGGGGGCTACACCTTC. Its protein product is CASSESNTGGYTF.

V is TRBV27 and J is TRBJ2-2; possibly TRBD1 for D (6 bases). This CDR3 region has 15 residues. Between the trimmed V and J ends, which lost 4 bases and 1 base, there was a span of 10 bases. Looked up from germline, CDR1 is MNHEY and CDR2 is SMNVEV (reference sequence). DNA for the CDR3: TGTGCCAGCAGTTATCAGACAGGGAACACCGGGGAGCTGTTTTTT. Translation: CASSYQTGNTGELFF.

The chain joins TRBV10-2 to TRBJ1-6; 7 bases line up with TRBD1. Looked up from germline, CDR1 is WSHSY and CDR2 is SAAADI. V shed 9 bases, J shed 0 bases, and the junction held 11 bases outside the gene matches. This CDR3 comprises 17 residues. Written as DNA, the CDR3 is TGCGCCAGTTTGACAGGGCTACCGAGCTCCTATAATTCACCCCTCCACTTT. Its translation: CASLTGLPSSYNSPLHF.

V gene TRBV5-1 combines with J gene TRBJ1-4; possibly TRBD1 for D (5 bases). The CDR3 sequence is 14 residues long. Germline values: CDR1 SGHRS, CDR2 YFSETQ. V was shortened by 4 bases and J by 10 bases, with 17 bases between the two germline ends. The DNA of the CDR3 is TGCGCCAGCAGCGAAGGGGTTTCTCCGGGAAAACTGTTTTTT. It specifies CASSEGVSPGKLFF.

The chain uses TRBV6-5 and TRBJ2-6; D is possibly TRBD1 or TRBD2 (5 bases each). The length of the CDR3 is 16 residues. With 4 bases removed from V and 1 base from J, the gap between germline ends came to 11 bases. Germline CDR1 is MNHEY and CDR2 is SVGAGI. The CDR3 DNA sequence: TGTGCCAGCAGTTCGGGGACCTATTCTGGGGCCAACGTCCTGACTTTC. Amino acids: CASSSGTYSGANVLTF.

CDR3 nucleotide sequence: TGTGCCAGCAGCCCCTCCGGGACCCGGGGAGATACGCAGTATTTT. Its translation: CASSPSGTRGDTQYF. V usage is TRBV6-1 and J usage is TRBJ2-3; D could derive from TRBD1 or TRBD2 (5 bases each). The germline V and J ends were trimmed by 6 bases and 5 bases, with 18 bases remaining between them. CDR3 size: 15 residues. CDR1 and CDR2 (germline): MNHNS, SASEGT.

The rearrangement joins TRBV10-3 to TRBJ1-1; no clear D gene. Trimming pared 4 bases from V and 5 bases from J, leaving 11 bases between. CDR3 length equals 13 residues. Germline-derived CDR1 and CDR2 are ENHRY and SYGVKD. The CDR3 sequence: CAISGGWRTEAFF. In DNA form, the CDR3 reads TGTGCCATCAGTGGAGGATGGAGGACTGAAGCTTTCTTT.

The chain has TRBV29-1 and TRBJ1-1; 7 nucleotides line up with TRBD1. The CDR3 contains 14 residues. The V and J ends lost 7 bases and 6 bases, in that order; junction bases with no gene match: 14. The germline V gene has CDR1 SQVTM and CDR2 ANQGSEA. The CDR3 loop is CSARTGDVFAEAFF. CDR3 nucleotides: TGCAGCGCCCGGACAGGAGATGTTTTCGCTGAAGCTTTCTTT.

This clone has only a few counts. This sequence joins TRBV7-9 and TRBJ2-2, with 7 nucleotides matching TRBD2. V lost 7 bases and J lost 5; bases outside the gene matches: 4. This CDR3 has 13 residues. In germline, CDR1 is SEHNR, CDR2 FQNEAQ (reference sequence). The CDR3 region is CASTGGRTGELFF. In DNA form, the CDR3 reads TGTGCCAGCACGGGGGGACGGACCGGGGAGCTGTTTTTT.

This clone has a handful of counts. The chain uses TRBV7-3 and TRBJ2-1; D remains unclear. V was clipped by 0 bases and J by 6 bases, with 9 bases between them. The CDR3 totals 14 residues. In germline, CDR1 is SGHTA, CDR2 FQGTGA. Here the CDR3 DNA reads TGTGCCAGCAGCTTAACGGAAGGATTCAATGAGCAGTTCTTC. Translating gives CASSLTEGFNEQFF.